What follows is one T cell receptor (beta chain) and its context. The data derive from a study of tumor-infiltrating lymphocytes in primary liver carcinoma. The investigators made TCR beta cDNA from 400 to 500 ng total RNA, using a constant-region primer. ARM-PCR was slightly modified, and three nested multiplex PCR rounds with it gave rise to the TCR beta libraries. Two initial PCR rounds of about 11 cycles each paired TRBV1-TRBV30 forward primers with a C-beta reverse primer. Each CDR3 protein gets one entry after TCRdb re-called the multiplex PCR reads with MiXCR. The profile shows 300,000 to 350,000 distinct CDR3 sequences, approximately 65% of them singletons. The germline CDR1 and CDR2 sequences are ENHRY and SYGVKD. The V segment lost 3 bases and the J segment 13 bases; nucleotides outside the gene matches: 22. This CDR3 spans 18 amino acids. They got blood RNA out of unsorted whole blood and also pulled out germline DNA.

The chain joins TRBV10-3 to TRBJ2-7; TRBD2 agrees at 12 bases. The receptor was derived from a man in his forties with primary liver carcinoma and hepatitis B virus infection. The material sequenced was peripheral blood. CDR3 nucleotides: TGTGCCATCAGTGATCAAGAAGGGACTAGCGGGCGCTCCTACGAGCGATACTTC. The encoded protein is CAISDQEGTSGRSYERYF.